These T cell receptor beta chains were read from a single sample in a study of CD8 T cells in Susac syndrome. A single record per CDR3 protein comes from TCRdb applying MiXCR to the immunoSEQ multiplex PCR reads. This sample has some 130,000 distinct CDR3 sequences, with roughly 94% found just once. The sequenced material came from CD8+ T cells from PBMCs. The receptors stem from a human donor with Susac syndrome. The CDR3 runs from the conserved cysteine through the conserved F or W. Fields, in order: clone size, V gene, D gene, J gene, CDR3 protein, CDR3 DNA. D genes are given only for firm matches. Clone size is stated in some rows and not others, as once, few, many or a class when expanded.

>.|TRBV5-6|.|TRBJ2-7
CASSLIPYEQYF
TGTGCCAGCAGCTTGATACCCTACGAGCAGTACTTC
>.|TRBV20-1|.|TRBJ2-7
CSARDQSGIYEQYF
TGCAGTGCTAGAGATCAGAGCGGAATCTACGAGCAGTACTTC
>.|TRBV13|.|TRBJ2-6
CASSLIRSAGANVLTF
TGTGCCAGCAGCTTAATTCGGAGCGCTGGGGCCAACGTCCTGACTTTC
>.|TRBV2|.|TRBJ1-2
CASSGHGYTF
TGTGCCAGCAGTGGGCATGGCTACACCTTC
>once|TRBV27|.|TRBJ2-5
CASRLGGQGGGHQETQYF
TGTGCCAGCAGGCTAGGAGGCCAGGGAGGAGGCCATCAAGAGACCCAGTACTTC
>.|TRBV20-1|.|TRBJ2-7
CSARGVLPWVELSEQYF
TGCAGTGCTAGAGGAGTTTTACCTTGGGTGGAGTTAAGCGAGCAGTACTTC
>.|TRBV7-9|TRBD1|TRBJ1-2
CASSFEDRGYGYTF
TGTGCCAGCAGCTTCGAGGACAGGGGCTATGGCTACACCTTC
>.|TRBV27|.|TRBJ1-2
CASSPTGLYGYTF
TGTGCCAGCAGCCCGACCGGGCTCTATGGCTACACCTTC
>.|TRBV9|.|TRBJ1-5
CASSTGGPNQPQHF
TGTGCCAGCAGCACGGGTGGCCCCAATCAGCCCCAGCATTTT
>once|TRBV29-1|.|TRBJ2-3
CSVEKATSTDTQYF
TGCAGCGTTGAGAAGGCTACTAGCACAGATACGCAGTATTTT
>.|TRBV4-1|TRBD1|TRBJ1-5
CASSLAGTGGKQPQHF
TGCGCCAGCAGCCTCGCCGGGACAGGGGGAAAACAGCCCCAGCATTTT
>.|TRBV12-3/TRBV12-4|.|TRBJ2-1
CASSLADYNEQFF
TGTGCCAGCAGTTTAGCGGACTACAATGAGCAGTTCTTC
>.|TRBV28|TRBD2|TRBJ2-7
CASSSPTNLAGDVYEQYF
TGTGCCAGCAGTTCTCCCACCAATTTAGCGGGAGACGTCTACGAGCAGTACTTC
>.|TRBV11-2|.|TRBJ2-1
CASSSSVGRETYNEQFF
TGTGCCAGCAGCTCAAGCGTGGGGCGGGAAACCTACAATGAGCAGTTCTTC
>.|TRBV20-1|.|TRBJ1-1
CSARVVSLVDTEAFF
TGCAGTGCTAGAGTAGTAAGCCTGGTGGACACTGAAGCTTTCTTT
>.|TRBV7-8|.|TRBJ1-1
CASRIDDFSGAFF
TGTGCCAGCAGGATAGATGATTTCTCTGGAGCTTTCTTT
>.|TRBV27|.|TRBJ2-3
CASSLGFGTDTQYF
TGTGCCAGCAGTTTAGGTTTCGGCACAGATACGCAGTATTTT
>once|TRBV2|TRBD2|TRBJ2-7
CATRAGASYEQYF
TGTGCCACCCGAGCGGGAGCGTCCTACGAGCAGTACTTC
>.|TRBV2|.|TRBJ1-1
CASSEAGGNTEAFF
TGTGCCAGCAGTGAAGCTGGGGGGAACACTGAAGCTTTCTTT
>.|TRBV13|.|TRBJ2-5
CASIMGPQETQYF
TGTGCCAGCATCATGGGACCCCAAGAGACCCAGTACTTC
>.|TRBV5-4|.|TRBJ2-7
CASSHQGSYEQYF
TGTGCCAGCAGCCACCAAGGGTCCTACGAGCAGTACTTC
>.|TRBV4-1|.|TRBJ2-7
CASSQPGGTAPNYEQYF
TGCGCCAGCAGCCAACCCGGCGGGACAGCTCCAAACTACGAGCAGTACTTC